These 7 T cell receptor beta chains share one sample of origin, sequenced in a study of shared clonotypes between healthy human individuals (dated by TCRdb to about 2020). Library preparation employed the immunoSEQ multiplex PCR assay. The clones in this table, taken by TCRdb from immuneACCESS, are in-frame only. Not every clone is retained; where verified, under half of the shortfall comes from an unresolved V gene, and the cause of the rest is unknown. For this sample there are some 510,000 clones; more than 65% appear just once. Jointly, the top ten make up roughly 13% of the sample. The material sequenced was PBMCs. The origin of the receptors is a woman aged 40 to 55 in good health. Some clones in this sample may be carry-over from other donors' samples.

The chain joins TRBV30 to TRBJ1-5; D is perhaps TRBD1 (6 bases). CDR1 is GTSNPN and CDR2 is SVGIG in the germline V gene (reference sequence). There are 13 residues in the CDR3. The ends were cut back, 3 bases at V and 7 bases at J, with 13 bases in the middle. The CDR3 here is CAWSRGAGQPQHF. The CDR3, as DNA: TGTGCCTGGAGCAGGGGCGCGGGGCAGCCCCAGCATTTT.

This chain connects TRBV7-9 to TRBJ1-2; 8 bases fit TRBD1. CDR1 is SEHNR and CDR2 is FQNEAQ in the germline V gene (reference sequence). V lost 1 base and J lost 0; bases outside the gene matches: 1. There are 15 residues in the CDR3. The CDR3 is CASSLETGANYGYTF. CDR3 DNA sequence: TGTGCCAGCAGCTTAGAGACAGGGGCTAACTATGGCTACACCTTC. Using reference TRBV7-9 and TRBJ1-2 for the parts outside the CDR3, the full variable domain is DTGVSQNPRHKITKRGQNVTFRCDPISEHNRLYWYRQTLGQGPEFLTYFQNEAQLEKSRLLSDRFSAERPKGSFSTLEIQRTEQGDSAMYLCASSLETGANYGYTFGSGTRLTVV.

CDR3 amino acids: CASSFSTEGGVEQYF. The CDR3 nucleotides are TGTGCCAGCAGCTTCTCGACGGAGGGGGGGGTCGAGCAGTACTTC. The chain combines TRBV7-6 with TRBJ2-7, with D tentatively TRBD2 (7 bases). CDR1 is SGHVS and CDR2 is FNYEAQ in the germline V gene. The V end lost 3 bases, the J end lost 6 bases, and 18 bases lay between the germline ends. The CDR3 has 15 amino acids. Filled out from reference TRBV7-6 and TRBJ2-7, the complete variable domain reads GAGVSQSPRYKVTKRGQDVALRCDPISGHVSLYWYRQALGQGPEFLTYFNYEAQQDKSGLPNDRFSAERPEGSISTLTIQRTEQRDSAMYRCASSFSTEGGVEQYFGPGTRLTVT.

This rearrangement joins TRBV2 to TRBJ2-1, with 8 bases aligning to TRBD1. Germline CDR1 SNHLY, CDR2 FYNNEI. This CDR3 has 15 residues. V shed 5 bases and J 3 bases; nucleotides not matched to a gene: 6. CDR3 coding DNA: TGTGCCAGCAGTTTCGACAGGGGAGGCTACAATGAGCAGTTCTTC. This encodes CASSFDRGGYNEQFF.

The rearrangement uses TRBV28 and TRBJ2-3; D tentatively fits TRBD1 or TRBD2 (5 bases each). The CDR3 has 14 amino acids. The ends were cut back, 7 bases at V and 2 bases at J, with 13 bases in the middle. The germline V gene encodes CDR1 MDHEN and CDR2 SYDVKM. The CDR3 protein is CASTPGRNTDTQYF. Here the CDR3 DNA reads TGTGCCAGCACCCCGGGACGGAACACAGATACGCAGTATTTT. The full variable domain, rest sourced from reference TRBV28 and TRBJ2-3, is DVKVTQSSRYLVKRTGEKVFLECVQDMDHENMFWYRQDPGLGLRLIYFSYDVKMKEKGDIPEGYSVSREKKERFSLILESASTNQTSMYLCASTPGRNTDTQYFGPGTRLTVL.

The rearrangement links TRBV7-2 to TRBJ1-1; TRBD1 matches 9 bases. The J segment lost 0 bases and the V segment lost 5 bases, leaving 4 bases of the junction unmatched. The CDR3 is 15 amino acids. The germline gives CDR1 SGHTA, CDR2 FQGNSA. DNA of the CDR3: TGTGCCAGCAGCCCCGGACAGGGGATGAACACTGAAGCTTTCTTT. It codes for CASSPGQGMNTEAFF.

For the CDR3, the DNA is TGTGCCAGCAGTTTTTTGGCCGCAAGCAATCAGCCCCAGCATTTT. Its protein product is CASSFLAASNQPQHF. The chain links TRBV28 to TRBJ1-5; D ambiguous. The V gene lost 3 bases and the J gene lost 1 base, with 10 bases spanning the gap. CDR1 and CDR2 from the germline V gene are MDHEN and SYDVKM. This CDR3 has 15 residues.